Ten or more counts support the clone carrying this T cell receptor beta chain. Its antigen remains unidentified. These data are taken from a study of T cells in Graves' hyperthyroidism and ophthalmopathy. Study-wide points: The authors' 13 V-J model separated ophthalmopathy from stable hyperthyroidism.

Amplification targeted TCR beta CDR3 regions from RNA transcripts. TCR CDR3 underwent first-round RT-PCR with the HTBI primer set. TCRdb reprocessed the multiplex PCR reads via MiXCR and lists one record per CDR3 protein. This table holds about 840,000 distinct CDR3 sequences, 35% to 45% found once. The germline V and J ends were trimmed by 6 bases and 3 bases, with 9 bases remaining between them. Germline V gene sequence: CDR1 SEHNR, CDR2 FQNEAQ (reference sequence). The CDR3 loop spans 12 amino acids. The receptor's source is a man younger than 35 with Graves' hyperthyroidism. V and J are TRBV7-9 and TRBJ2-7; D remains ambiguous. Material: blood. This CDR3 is CASSRGDYEQYF. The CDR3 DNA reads TGTGCCAGCAGTCGCGGAGACTACGAGCAGTACTTC.